The 23 T cell receptor beta chains given below trace back to one sample, sequenced in a study of T cells after posttransplantation cyclophosphamide. Profiled with immunoSEQ multiplex PCR; TCRdb holds only in-frame clones, not every one. Here the sample spans 7,500 to 10,000 clones, about 89% being singletons. Sampled 1 year posttransplant, controls received myeloablative marrow transplants, methotrexate and a calcineurin inhibitor. The sequenced sample was PBMCs, obtained about 67 weeks after allogeneic stem cell transplant with calcineurin inhibitor and methotrexate. These receptor sequences come from a male patient aged 45 to 59 who received an allogeneic stem cell transplant from an unrelated donor, was CMV-positive, and had chronic GVHD only. The graft donor may have given rise to some T cells.

The chain is built from TRBV10-3 and TRBJ2-1; TRBD2 aligns across 10 bases. V dropped 6 bases and J dropped 8; count of bases not matched to a gene: 16. The CDR3 runs 17 residues. Germline-derived CDR1 and CDR2 are ENHRY and SYGVKD. CDR3 in amino acids: CAISDVSGRARSDEQFF. CDR3 DNA: TGTGCCATCAGCGACGTCAGCGGGAGGGCCCGGTCCGATGAGCAGTTCTTC.

The count of this clone is one. The rearrangement links TRBV19 to TRBJ1-2; 8 bases align to TRBD1. Germline-derived CDR1 and CDR2 are LNHDA and SQIVND (reference sequence). After removal of 5 bases from V and 8 bases from J, the junction contained 10 bases not matched to a gene. This CDR3 has 14 amino acids. The CDR3 DNA reads TGTGCCAGTAGTGAGGGGACAGGAGATTACGGCTACACCTTC. Residues: CASSEGTGDYGYTF.

This sequence joins TRBV7-2 and TRBJ2-5, with 8 bases lining up with TRBD1. J gave up 4 bases and V 3 bases, and 1 base lay outside the gene matches. CDR1 is SGHTA, CDR2 FQGNSA, per germline. This CDR3 contains 13 residues. The chain's CDR3 is CASSFGQGETQYF. CDR3 nucleotide sequence: TGTGCCAGCAGCTTCGGACAGGGAGAGACCCAGTACTTC.

The genes are TRBV2 and TRBJ2-2; tentative D call: TRBD1 (5 bases). This CDR3 comprises 15 residues. Looked up from germline, CDR1 is SNHLY and CDR2 is FYNNEI. V was cut by 3 bases and J by 3 bases, with 11 bases left in between. The CDR3, as DNA: TGTGCCAGCAGTGATGGTAGGGGTCACACCGGGGAGCTGTTTTTT. Amino acids: CASSDGRGHTGELFF.

The chain combines TRBV5-6 with TRBJ2-7; weak D call: TRBD1 (5 bases). This CDR3 is built from 15 residues. Trimming took 0 bases from V and 4 from J, leaving 14 bases between them. Germline V lookup: CDR1 SGHDT, CDR2 YYEEEE. CDR3 nucleotides: TGTGCCAGCAGCTTGGATCCAGGGAATTTGTACGAGCAGTACTTC. Translation gives CASSLDPGNLYEQYF.

As concerns this clone: A junction end diverges from the germline sequence, so it may reflect a read error. The chain couples TRBV4-1 to TRBJ1-1, with a weak D call TRBD1 (6 bases). Germline loops: CDR1 MGHRA, CDR2 YSYEKL. CDR3 length: 13 residues. In DNA, the CDR3 is TGCGCCAGCAGCCAAGCCCCACAGGGTTGGCTTGTGTGG. Protein sequence: CASSQAPQGWLVW.

The CDR3 is CASSRDTYYEQYF. The CDR3 DNA is TGTGCCAGCAGCCGGGACACGTACTACGAGCAGTACTTC. The chain links TRBV9 to TRBJ2-7; a weak D match, TRBD1 (6 bases). Trimming took off 4 bases at V and 3 bases at J, with 11 bases between the two ends. Germline CDR1 SGDLS, CDR2 YYNGEE. The CDR3 is 13 amino acids. Filled out from reference TRBV9 and TRBJ2-7, the complete variable domain reads DSGVTQTPKHLITATGQRVTLRCSPRSGDLSVYWYQQSLDQGLQFLIQYYNGEERAKGNILERFSAQQFPDLHSELNLSSLELGDSALYFCASSRDTYYEQYFGPGTRLTVT.

This sequence joins TRBV9 and TRBJ2-5; 7 positions match TRBD2. The junction had 8 bases not matched to a gene; V was cut back by 4 bases and J by 2 bases. There are 15 residues in the CDR3. Per germline, CDR1 SGDLS and CDR2 YYNGEE. The DNA for the CDR3 is TGTGCCAGCAGCCCGGGGCTAGCGGCGCAAGAGACCCAGTACTTC. It specifies CASSPGLAAQETQYF.

The chain links TRBV11-3 to TRBJ2-3; possible D gene TRBD1, 5 bases. Germline assignment: CDR1 SGHNT and CDR2 YENEEA. V was clipped by 6 bases and J by 5 bases, with 12 bases between them. The CDR3 contains 13 residues. CDR3 sequence reads: CASSLQGLDTQYF. Here the CDR3 DNA reads TGTGCCAGCAGTTTGCAGGGTCTAGATACGCAGTATTTT.

The V call is TRBV7-3, the J call TRBJ2-1, with 8 bases matching TRBD1. The J segment lost 2 bases and the V segment lost 5 bases, leaving 8 bases of the junction unmatched. This CDR3 is 16 amino acids long. Germline lookup yields CDR1 SGHTA and CDR2 FQGTGA. CDR3 sequence reads: CASSDRPDRAYNEQFF. DNA for the CDR3: TGTGCCAGCAGCGACCGGCCGGACAGGGCCTACAATGAGCAGTTCTTC.

V usage is TRBV5-1 and J usage is TRBJ1-6; D remains ambiguous. Germline loops: CDR1 SGHRS, CDR2 YFSETQ. This CDR3 is 12 amino acids long. V gave up 4 bases and J gave up 10 bases, with 9 bases separating them. CDR3 in DNA: TGCGCCAGCAGCCCGGAGGGATCACCCCTCCACTTT. Translated, it gives CASSPEGSPLHF.

This chain uses TRBV19 with TRBJ2-1; the match to TRBD1 covers 7 bases. J was trimmed by 7 bases and V by 3 bases; bases with no gene match: 9. The CDR3 has 15 amino acids. From germline, CDR1 is LNHDA and CDR2 SQIVND (reference sequence). This chain's CDR3 is CASSILQGPINEQFF. The CDR3 DNA sequence: TGTGCCAGTAGTATCTTACAGGGGCCAATTAATGAGCAGTTCTTC.

The rearrangement uses TRBV19 and TRBJ2-2, with TRBD1 matching over 10 bases. CDR1 is LNHDA and CDR2 is SQIVND in the germline V gene (reference sequence). The CDR3 totals 15 residues. V dropped 4 bases and J dropped 5; count of bases not matched to a gene: 4. This CDR3 is CASSKGTGVTGELFF. The CDR3 nucleotides are TGTGCCAGTAGTAAAGGGACAGGGGTTACCGGGGAGCTGTTTTTT.

This clone was picked up a small number of times. The J gene is TRBJ1-1, the V gene TRBV7-3; D perhaps matches TRBD1 (5 bases). The CDR3 covers 13 residues. Germline V gene data show CDR1 as SGHTA and CDR2 as FQGTGA. V was shortened by 6 bases and J by 2 bases, with 10 bases between the two germline ends. Written as DNA, the CDR3 is TGTGCCAGCAGTTCCGACAGAAACACTGAAGCTTTCTTT. It codes for CASSSDRNTEAFF.

V usage is TRBV10-1 and J usage is TRBJ1-6; 7 positions match TRBD1. The germline V gene has CDR1 WNHNN and CDR2 SYGVQD (reference sequence). Trimming removed 2 bases from V and 6 bases from J; junction bases left unmatched: 16. This CDR3 contains 19 residues. DNA of the CDR3: TGCGCCAGCAGTGAGCCAGGAACAGGGGCCGCAATCTCTAATTCACCCCTCCACTTT. This translates into CASSEPGTGAAISNSPLHF.

The V call is TRBV7-2, the J call TRBJ1-1; tentative D call: TRBD1 (6 bases). V was pared by 1 base and J by 3 bases, with 12 bases between. The CDR3 runs to 15 residues. From germline, CDR1 is SGHTA and CDR2 FQGNSA. The DNA for the CDR3 is TGTGCCAGCAGCTTAGTCCCGGGGACATACACTGAAGCTTTCTTT. Amino acid sequence: CASSLVPGTYTEAFF.

This rearrangement joins TRBV5-1 to TRBJ2-3, with 8 nucleotides matching TRBD1. The CDR3 is 15 amino acids. Per germline, CDR1 SGHRS and CDR2 YFSETQ. V lost 7 bases and J lost 1; bases outside the gene matches: 8. The DNA of the CDR3 is TGCGCCAGCCGCGACAGGGGATGGGGCACAGATACGCAGTATTTT. Translating gives CASRDRGWGTDTQYF.

This clone was seen only once. This rearrangement joins TRBV19 to TRBJ2-5; TRBD1 matches at 7 bases. Germline values: CDR1 LNHDA, CDR2 SQIVND (reference sequence). The CDR3 is 13 amino acids. With 7 bases clipped from V and 5 bases from J, the junction kept 7 bases outside the gene matches. CDR3 loop: CASMGQTRETQYF. In DNA form, the CDR3 reads TGTGCCAGTATGGGACAGACTCGGGAGACCCAGTACTTC.

The chain has TRBV20-1 and TRBJ1-2; D not certain. The V end was cut by 3 bases, the J end by 6 bases, with 8 bases between. Germline CDR1 DFQATT, CDR2 SNEGSKA (reference sequence). The CDR3 loop spans 11 amino acids. The CDR3 DNA reads TGCAGTGCTAGTTTCGGGAATGGCTACACCTTC. It is translated as CSASFGNGYTF.

The chain combines TRBV2 with TRBJ2-1, with 9 bases matching TRBD1. Germline CDR1 is SNHLY and CDR2 is FYNNEI. The CDR3 totals 15 residues. V gave up 7 bases and J gave up 7 bases; unmatched junction bases: 11. CDR3 nucleotide sequence: TGTGCCAGCACTCTGAGGGACAGGGAAACTAATGAGCAGTTCTTC. Protein: CASTLRDRETNEQFF. The whole variable domain, filled in from reference TRBV2 and TRBJ2-1, reads EPEVTQTPSHQVTQMGQEVILRCVPISNHLYFYWYRQILGQKVEFLVSFYNNEISEKSEIFDDQFSVERPDGSNFTLKIRSTKLEDSAMYFCASTLRDRETNEQFFGPGTRLTVL.

V usage is TRBV2 and J usage is TRBJ2-7; D is possibly TRBD2 (6 bases). The V gene's germline CDR1 is SNHLY and CDR2 FYNNEI. V lost 2 bases, J lost 2 bases, and 10 bases lay in between. The CDR3 extends over 14 amino acids. The CDR3 DNA reads TGTGCCAGCAGTGAATACGGGGAGGCCTACGAGCAGTACTTC. Protein sequence: CASSEYGEAYEQYF.

This chain uses TRBV7-9 with TRBJ2-2; D is possibly TRBD1 (7 bases). CDR3 length: 15 amino acids. CDR1 is SEHNR and CDR2 is FQNEAQ in the germline V gene (reference sequence). Between the trimmed V and J ends, which lost 5 bases and 5 bases, there was a span of 15 bases. The CDR3 region is CASSPEGAGTGELFF. CDR3 DNA sequence: TGTGCCAGCAGCCCGGAGGGGGCAGGGACCGGGGAGCTGTTTTTT.

The chain employs TRBV19 and TRBJ2-1; 9 positions agree with TRBD2. The CDR3 length is 14 residues. CDR1 is LNHDA and CDR2 is SQIVND in the germline V gene (reference sequence). V gave up 5 bases and J gave up 6 bases; unmatched junction bases: 5. CDR3 DNA: TGTGCCAGTAGTTTGGGACTAGCTTTCAATGAGCAGTTCTTC. This translates into CASSLGLAFNEQFF.